The TCR beta chain described here comes from a study of cytomegalovirus exposure and HLA in healthy donors. Germline V gene lookup returns CDR1 SGHVS and CDR2 FNYEAQ. The CDR3 is 13 residues long. V lost 5 bases and J lost 5, with 11 bases in between. Primers included in the PCR were 60 Vbeta and 13 Jbeta primers. Profiled with immunoSEQ multiplex PCR; TCRdb holds only in-frame clones, not every one. The sample has a few hundred thousand clones; 81% are singletons. About this clone: Antigen specificity is unknown.

Study outcomes and limitations: There were some 150 TCR beta chains listed as cytomegalovirus-associated. On later analysis, the bulk of CMV-associated TCR beta chains appeared to be HLA-restricted. A link between a missense DCLRE1C variant and TCR beta V- and J-gene trimming emerged from a later analysis.

The TCR sequence derives from a woman aged 60 to 75 in good health and CMV-seropositive. Sequences were obtained from PBMCs. The V call is TRBV7-6, the J call TRBJ2-3; D gene unclear. CDR3 sequence reads: CASSPRAGDTQYF. The CDR3 DNA reads as TGTGCCAGCAGCCCAAGAGCTGGAGATACGCAGTATTTT.